The T cell receptor beta chain described here comes from a study of blood T cell repertoires in COVID-19 (TCRdb year 2020). Regarding the research as a whole: The collaborator samples originated in the United States, Italy and Spain and spanned the acute and convalescent phases of COVID-19. The prospective study material was composed of cDNA or gDNA derived from T cells, B-cell-depleted T cells, or PBMCs. Deeply sampled blood TCRbeta repertoires from subjects exposed to, actively infected with, or recovered from COVID-19 were included in the dataset. The repertoires were released in a freely available public database intended as a resource for research on the immune response to SARS-CoV-2. The samples were drawn from the first 160 participants of the ongoing ImmuneRACE study and from 950 to 1,500 subjects provided by 6 global collaborators. A de-identified subject ID, COVID-19 status, age in years and sex were almost always included in the sample metadata. Where HLA class I and class II types were available, the types were taken from metadata supplied by the sample provider, not from assay-based typing. Here is what the overall study found, with its caveats: The quantity of clinical and demographic metadata differed by source and by participant and was supplied without curation.

Collaborating institutions collected whole blood in K2EDTA tubes following their own protocols. For TCRbeta analysis, collaborators shipped samples as frozen whole blood, isolated PBMCs, or DNA extracted from either of those sample types. TCRbeta CDR3 regions were amplified from genomic DNA by means of the immunoSEQ Assay, a bias-controlled multiplex PCR. The authors processed their data as follows. The number of nucleated cells in each sample was estimated from the amplification of reference gene primers within the assay. To quantify the absolute abundance of each unique TCRbeta CDR3 rearrangement, sequence reads were collapsed and filtered. For each sample, productive Simpson clonality was calculated by taking the square root of Simpson's diversity index across productive rearrangements. TCRdb took this table from immuneACCESS and kept in-frame rearrangements with V and J called. Such tables lack part of the clones; where checked against another copy, unresolved V genes explain under half of the gap, and the rest is unexplained. The V and J calls and clone size were taken over from that table, and D and trimming were inferred from the DNA. The sample table holds some 100,000 clones, of which more than 90% were seen once. The ten largest clones take up around 6% of the sample.

Of note for this clone: What antigen it recognizes has not been identified. The sample holds no much larger clone one base away, and base qualities are not on file.

CDR3 length: 14 amino acids, cysteine to phenylalanine. Only CDR3 DNA is held: 42 bases, read in frame from base 1. V and J lose 0 bases and 5 bases, and a span of 13 bases separates them. Sequences GTSNPN (CDR1) and SVGIG (CDR2) are obtained from the germline V gene (reference sequence). The receptor comes from a man aged 65-85 years with acute or convalescent COVID-19. Material for sequencing was peripheral blood. The chain is made from TRBV30 and TRBJ2-5; the D gene cannot be named for sure. The CDR3 protein: CAWSVLAALETQYF. The nucleotides read TGTGCCTGGAGTGTACTCGCGGCCCTGGAGACCCAGTACTTC.